One and the same sample provided the 19 T cell receptor beta chains below, sequenced in a study of response to subunit inactivated influenza vaccine. MiXCR, run by TCRdb on the RT-PCR reads, gives a single entry per CDR3 protein. The data show about 310,000 distinct CDR3 sequences, approximately 20% seen once. Sample: PBMCs from blood, taken less than 22 months after vaccination. These receptors originate from a man aged 50 to 75 who received an inactivated influenza vaccine.

This clonotype turned up a few times. The V gene is TRBV27, the J gene TRBJ2-2; TRBD2 might be the D (6 bases). The CDR3 runs to 15 residues. Trimming took 6 bases from V and 2 from J, leaving 13 bases between them. The V gene's germline CDR1 is MNHEY and CDR2 SMNVEV (reference sequence). CDR3 nucleotides: TGTGCCAGCAGCTTCCGGGAGCCAAACACCGGGGAGCTGTTTTTT. Protein sequence: CASSFREPNTGELFF.

The genes are TRBV30 and TRBJ1-1, with 8 bases lining up with TRBD1. This CDR3 region has 12 residues. V trimming: 3 bases; J trimming: 9 bases; junction bases outside the gene matches: 6. Germline V gene sequence: CDR1 GTSNPN, CDR2 SVGIG (reference sequence). The CDR3 loop reads CAWSGTGKQAFF. The CDR3 nucleotides are TGTGCCTGGAGCGGGACAGGCAAGCAAGCTTTCTTT.

This clonotype was seen only a few times. This chain joins TRBV7-6 and TRBJ2-5; 8 bases are a match to TRBD2. Germline-derived CDR1 and CDR2 are SGHVS and FNYEAQ. CDR3 length: 16 residues. The J segment lost 5 bases and the V segment lost 0 bases, leaving 8 bases of the junction unmatched. The CDR3 sequence: CASSLAWKSGGETQYF. The CDR3 DNA follows: TGTGCCAGCAGCTTAGCGTGGAAAAGCGGGGGTGAGACCCAGTACTTC. The entire variable domain, with the rest obtained from reference TRBV7-6 and TRBJ2-5, is as follows: GAGVSQSPRYKVTKRGQDVALRCDPISGHVSLYWYRQALGQGPEFLTYFNYEAQQDKSGLPNDRFSAERPEGSISTLTIQRTEQRDSAMYRCASSLAWKSGGETQYFGPGTRLLVL.

At least ten counts were recorded for this clonotype. The chain joins TRBV28 to TRBJ2-7, with TRBD2 identical over 7 bases. The ends lost 5 bases at V and 4 bases at J; junction bases unmatched: 11. The CDR3 sequence is 15 residues long. Germline-derived CDR1 and CDR2 are MDHEN and SYDVKM. CDR3 residues: CASSTLWRESYEQYF. Written as DNA, the CDR3 is TGTGCCAGCAGTACCCTTTGGCGGGAGAGTTACGAGCAGTACTTC. Full variable domain (outside the CDR3, taken from reference TRBV28 and TRBJ2-7): DVKVTQSSRYLVKRTGEKVFLECVQDMDHENMFWYRQDPGLGLRLIYFSYDVKMKEKGDIPEGYSVSREKKERFSLILESASTNQTSMYLCASSTLWRESYEQYFGPGTRLTVT.

The chain has TRBV7-2 and TRBJ2-1, with 8 positions matching TRBD2. V lost 5 bases, J lost 4 bases, and 7 bases stayed unmatched. Per germline, CDR1 SGHTA and CDR2 FQGNSA. The length of the CDR3 is 15 residues. The chain's CDR3 is CASSHSGERYNEQFF. The DNA for the CDR3 is TGTGCCAGCAGCCATAGCGGGGAGAGATACAATGAGCAGTTCTTC.

The chain is built from TRBV18 and TRBJ2-3, with 9 bases matching TRBD1. CDR1 and CDR2 from the germline V gene are KGHSH and LQKENI. There are 16 residues in the CDR3. The V gene end was trimmed by 5 bases and the J gene end by 0 bases; junction bases not matched to a gene: 6. The CDR3 region has the DNA TGTGCCAGCTCATCGGACAGGGGCGTTAGCACAGATACGCAGTATTTT. Protein: CASSSDRGVSTDTQYF.

The CDR3 region has the DNA TGTGCCAGCAGCTTGACTAGCGGGGGTAGCACAGATACGCAGTATTTT. Translated: CASSLTSGGSTDTQYF. This chain connects TRBV7-9 to TRBJ2-3; 12 bases match TRBD2. Germline V CDR1 and CDR2: SEHNR, FQNEAQ (reference sequence). This CDR3 spans 16 amino acids. V shed 3 bases, J shed 0 bases, and the junction held 1 base outside the gene matches.

This clonotype was seen more than once but under ten times. The V and J genes are TRBV15 and TRBJ1-2; D is ambiguous. The CDR3 runs 13 residues. In germline, CDR1 is LNHNV, CDR2 YYDKDF (reference sequence). Trimming pared 3 bases from V and 0 bases from J, leaving 5 bases between. In DNA form, the CDR3 reads TGTGCCACCAGCAGCACAGCTAACTATGGCTACACCTTC. This gives the protein CATSSTANYGYTF.

This sequence joins TRBV9 and TRBJ2-3, with D possibly called TRBD1 or TRBD2 (6 bases each). The CDR3 loop spans 17 amino acids. Germline CDR1 is SGDLS and CDR2 is YYNGEE. Trimming left V 2 bases short and J 2 bases short, with 18 bases between. CDR3 sequence: CASSVGAGTRFTDTQYF. CDR3 nucleotides: TGTGCCAGCAGCGTTGGGGCGGGGACACGGTTCACAGATACGCAGTATTTT. The variable domain in full, with the rest retrieved from reference TRBV9 and TRBJ2-3, is DSGVTQTPKHLITATGQRVTLRCSPRSGDLSVYWYQQSLDQGLQFLIQYYNGEERAKGNILERFSAQQFPDLHSELNLSSLELGDSALYFCASSVGAGTRFTDTQYFGPGTRLTVL.

This clonotype was detected a few times. The chain is built from TRBV3-1 and TRBJ2-1, with 8 bases identical to TRBD2. V was clipped by 2 bases and J by 8 bases; unmatched bases: 11. The CDR3 totals 16 residues. Germline V lookup: CDR1 LGHDT, CDR2 YNNKEL (reference sequence). In DNA form, the CDR3 reads TGTGCCAGCAGCCAATTTGTACTAGCGGTTTTTGATGAGCAGTTCTTC. Its translation: CASSQFVLAVFDEQFF.

The J gene is TRBJ2-7, the V gene TRBV16; 9 bases line up with TRBD2. This CDR3 contains 17 residues. Looked up from germline, CDR1 is KGHSY and CDR2 is FQNENV. Trimming cost V 1 base and J 1 base; bases outside gene matches: 8. The CDR3 reads CASSQFMTSGYSYEQYF. CDR3 in DNA: TGTGCCAGCAGCCAATTTATGACTAGCGGTTATTCCTACGAGCAGTACTTC.

The V call is TRBV6-2 or TRBV6-3, the J call TRBJ1-2, with D hard to call. With 2 bases removed from V and 8 bases from J, the gap between germline ends came to 6 bases. The CDR3 runs 11 residues. CDR1 and CDR2 (germline): MNHEY, SVGEGT. Written as DNA, the CDR3 is TGTGCCAGCAGTTACGCGGCCGGCTACACCTTC. This encodes CASSYAAGYTF.

V is TRBV7-9 and J is TRBJ1-2, with 7 bases that match TRBD1. This CDR3 contains 14 residues. The J segment lost 7 bases and the V segment lost 5 bases, leaving 10 bases of the junction unmatched. Germline V gene sequence: CDR1 SEHNR, CDR2 FQNEAQ (reference sequence). The CDR3 DNA reads TGTGCCAGCAGCAGCCCGGGACAGATGAGTGGCTACACCTTC. Amino acid sequence: CASSSPGQMSGYTF.

This chain connects TRBV5-4 to TRBJ2-2; 11 bases match TRBD1. The CDR3 loop spans 15 amino acids. In germline, CDR1 is SGHNT, CDR2 YYREEE (reference sequence). V lost 3 bases and J lost 5; bases outside the gene matches: 3. The CDR3 loop is CASSSRDRGTGELFF. As DNA, the CDR3 is TGTGCCAGCAGCTCCCGGGACAGGGGGACCGGGGAGCTGTTTTTT.

The sample holds a few counts of this clonotype. This rearrangement joins TRBV3-1 to TRBJ2-2, with a weak D call TRBD1 (6 bases). The CDR3 is made up of 15 amino acids. Trimming left V 1 base short and J 6 bases short, with 12 bases between. Germline V gene data show CDR1 as LGHDT and CDR2 as YNNKEL (reference sequence). The CDR3 reads CASSQGQGKAGELFF. CDR3 DNA: TGTGCCAGCAGCCAAGGTCAGGGGAAGGCCGGGGAGCTGTTTTTT.

This clonotype turned up a few times. The CDR3 sequence: CASSQALRDGRASTDTQYF. The CDR3 coding sequence is TGCGCCAGCAGCCAAGCGCTCCGGGACGGCCGTGCTAGCACAGATACGCAGTATTTT. The gene calls are TRBV4-3 and TRBJ2-3; D tentatively reads TRBD1 or TRBD2 (5 bases each). The CDR3 length is 19 residues. The germline V gene has CDR1 LGHNA and CDR2 YSLEER. Trimming removed 1 base from V and 0 bases from J, with 20 bases in between.

This clonotype turned up a few times. The rearrangement uses TRBV12-3 or TRBV12-4 and TRBJ2-1, with 12 nucleotides matching TRBD2. The junction had 2 bases not matched to a gene; V was cut back by 1 base and J by 10 bases. The CDR3 length is 14 residues. The CDR3 here is CASSLDGLAGEQFF. DNA for the CDR3: TGTGCCAGCAGTTTAGATGGACTAGCGGGAGAGCAGTTCTTC.

The chain joins TRBV14 to TRBJ2-3; TRBD2 agrees at 8 bases. V dropped 3 bases and J dropped 0; count of bases not matched to a gene: 5. The CDR3 totals 16 residues. Germline V gene data show CDR1 as SGHDN and CDR2 as FVKESK. In DNA form, the CDR3 reads TGTGCCAGCAGCCAGTTGGCGGGGGGTAGCACAGATACGCAGTATTTT. Residues: CASSQLAGGSTDTQYF.

This clonotype was seen ten or more times. V and J are TRBV28 and TRBJ1-2; D might be TRBD1 (6 bases). With 2 bases removed from V and 8 bases from J, the gap between germline ends came to 12 bases. CDR3 length: 13 amino acids. In germline, CDR1 is MDHEN, CDR2 SYDVKM. The CDR3 DNA sequence: TGTGCCAGCAGTTTACAGGGGTCTCCCGGCTACACCTTC. This translates into CASSLQGSPGYTF.